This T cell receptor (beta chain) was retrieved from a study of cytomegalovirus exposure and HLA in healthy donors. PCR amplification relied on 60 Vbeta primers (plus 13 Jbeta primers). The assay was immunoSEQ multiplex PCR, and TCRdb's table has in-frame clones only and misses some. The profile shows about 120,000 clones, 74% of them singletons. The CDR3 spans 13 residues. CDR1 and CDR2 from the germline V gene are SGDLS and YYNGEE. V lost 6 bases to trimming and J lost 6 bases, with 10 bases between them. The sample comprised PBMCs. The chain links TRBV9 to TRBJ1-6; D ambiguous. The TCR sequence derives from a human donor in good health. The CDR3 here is CASTTGFNSPLHF. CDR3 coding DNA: TGTGCCAGCACTACGGGGTTTAATTCACCCCTCCACTTT.